The rows below give T cell receptor beta chains drawn from one sample of a study of T cells in Graves' hyperthyroidism and ophthalmopathy. TCRdb recomputed calls from the multiplex PCR reads with MiXCR, one row per CDR3 protein. The sample yields fewer than 400,000 distinct CDR3 sequences, around 16% seen once. Material for sequencing was blood. Receptors originate from a woman aged 18-29 years with Graves' hyperthyroidism that later progressed to Graves' ophthalmopathy. CDR3s include the opening cysteine and the closing phenylalanine or tryptophan. D genes are given only for firm matches. Only some rows state a clone size, as once, few, many or a class for expanded clones.

clone_size	v_call	j_call	d_call	cdr3_aa	cdr3_nt
few	TRBV3-1	TRBJ2-7	-	CASSQVGSKLYEQYF	TGTGCCAGCAGCCAAGTCGGGTCAAAGCTCTACGAGCAGTACTTC
many	TRBV11-2	TRBJ1-2	-	CASSLGGLVRVTMHLNYGYTF	TGTGCCAGCAGCTTAGGAGGGTTAGTCCGGGTCACAATGCATTTAAACTATGGCTACACCTTC
-	TRBV13	TRBJ2-6	-	CASRLGGANVLTF	TGTGCCAGCAGGCTGGGCGGGGCCAACGTCCTGACTTTC
many	TRBV7-8	TRBJ2-7	TRBD2	CASSLPTSGAPYEQYF	TGTGCCAGCAGCTTACCCACTAGCGGGGCCCCCTACGAGCAGTACTTC
many	TRBV2	TRBJ2-7	-	CASSDRQGDEQYF	TGTGCCAGCAGTGACAGGCAGGGAGACGAGCAGTACTTC
-	TRBV27	TRBJ2-3	TRBD2	CASSFSLAGGGTDTQYF	TGTGCCAGCAGTTTTAGTCTAGCGGGAGGGGGCACAGATACGCAGTATTTT
many	TRBV7-2	TRBJ2-3	-	CASSLEPFRTDTQYF	TGTGCCAGCAGCTTAGAACCCTTTCGGACAGATACGCAGTATTTT
many	TRBV5-1	TRBJ2-1	-	CASSLGNEQFF	TGTGCCAGCAGCTTGGGGAATGAGCAGTTCTTC
-	TRBV6-1	TRBJ2-6	-	CASTLLSGANVLTF	TGTGCCAGCACCCTCTTATCTGGGGCCAACGTCCTGACTTTC
many	TRBV12-3/TRBV12-4	TRBJ2-7	-	CASRGSGGPYEQYF	TGTGCCAGCAGGGGCAGCGGAGGGCCCTACGAGCAGTACTTC
-	TRBV12-3/TRBV12-4	TRBJ1-4	-	CASSSPIFDEKLFF	TGTGCCAGCAGTTCACCTATATTTGATGAAAAACTGTTTTTT
many	TRBV28	TRBJ2-7	-	CASSLYISYEQYF	TGTGCCAGCAGTTTGTACATTTCCTACGAGCAGTACTTC
-	TRBV5-1	TRBJ1-1	-	CASRQTNTEAFF	TGCGCCAGCCGGCAGACGAACACTGAAGCTTTCTTT
-	TRBV9	TRBJ2-2	-	CASSVRLASNTGELFF	TGTGCCAGCAGCGTAAGGCTAGCCTCGAACACCGGGGAGCTGTTTTTT
many	TRBV7-2	TRBJ1-2	-	CASSPGDGFYGYTF	TGTGCCAGCAGCCCTGGGGACGGATTCTATGGCTACACCTTC
many	TRBV2	TRBJ1-1	TRBD1	CAGRQGGATEAFF	TGTGCCGGAAGACAGGGGGGGGCCACTGAAGCTTTCTTT
few	TRBV20-1	TRBJ2-3	TRBD2	CSARDWMGLAYPDTQYF	TGCAGTGCTAGAGATTGGATGGGACTAGCGTATCCAGATACGCAGTATTTT
-	TRBV12-3/TRBV12-4	TRBJ2-2	TRBD2	CASSLTSGLTGELFF	TGTGCCAGCAGTCTGACTAGCGGGTTAACCGGGGAGCTGTTTTTT
many	TRBV4-1	TRBJ2-5	-	CASSSRARPQETQYF	TGCGCCAGCAGCTCCCGGGCCAGGCCCCAGGAGACCCAGTACTTC
-	TRBV20-1	TRBJ2-1	-	CSARDLETSSYNEQFF	TGCAGTGCTAGAGATCTTGAGACAAGCTCCTACAATGAGCAGTTCTTC